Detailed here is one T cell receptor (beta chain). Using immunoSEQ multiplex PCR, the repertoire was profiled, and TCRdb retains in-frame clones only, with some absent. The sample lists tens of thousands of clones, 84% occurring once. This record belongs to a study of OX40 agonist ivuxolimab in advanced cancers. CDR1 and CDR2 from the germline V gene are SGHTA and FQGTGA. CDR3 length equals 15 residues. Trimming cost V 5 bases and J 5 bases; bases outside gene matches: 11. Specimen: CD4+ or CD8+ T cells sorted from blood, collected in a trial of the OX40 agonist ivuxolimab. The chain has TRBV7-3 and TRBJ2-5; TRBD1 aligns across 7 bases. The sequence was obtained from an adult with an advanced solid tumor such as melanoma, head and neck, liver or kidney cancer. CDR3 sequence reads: CASSQTGALSETQYF. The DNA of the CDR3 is TGTGCCAGCAGCCAAACAGGGGCTTTGTCGGAGACCCAGTACTTC.